Shown below are 3 T cell receptor beta chains from a single sample sequenced in a study of cytomegalovirus exposure and HLA in healthy donors. PCR employed 60 Vbeta and 13 Jbeta primers. Only in-frame clones appear in the TCRdb table, and some are missing; sequencing was by immunoSEQ multiplex PCR. Among approximately 77,000 clones listed, roughly 70% were seen once. The specimen was PBMCs. The receptors shown here come from a man aged 60-69 years in good health and CMV-seropositive.

This chain links TRBV6-6 with TRBJ1-6; 7 nucleotides line up with TRBD1. The CDR3 length is 15 residues. Germline-derived CDR1 and CDR2 are MNHNY and SVGAGI (reference sequence). With V trimmed by 0 bases and J by 7 bases, 3 bases remained unmatched. CDR3 nucleotide sequence: TGTGCCAGCAGTTACTCAGGACAGGCAAATTCACCCCTCCACTTT. This sequence encodes CASSYSGQANSPLHF.

This rearrangement joins TRBV7-2 to TRBJ2-5; TRBD2 agrees at 7 bases. In germline, CDR1 is SGHTA, CDR2 FQGNSA. Trimming removed 4 bases from V and 2 bases from J; junction bases left unmatched: 1. CDR3 size: 13 residues. The DNA of the CDR3 is TGTGCCAGCAGCTGGGGACTACAAGAGACCCAGTACTTC. This encodes CASSWGLQETQYF.

This rearrangement joins TRBV25-1 to TRBJ1-6, with D maybe TRBD1 (6 bases). V dropped 8 bases and J dropped 7 bases, with 21 bases sitting between them. Germline V CDR1 and CDR2: MGHDK, SYGVNS. The CDR3 extends over 16 amino acids. The CDR3 DNA reads TGTGCCAGCGGCACCACCAGGGGTGGTTTCAATTCACCCCTCCACTTT. It codes for CASGTTRGGFNSPLHF.